The entry below gives a single TCR beta chain sequence along with its context. Its antigen is as yet unknown. This sample was taken from a study of blood T cells in healthy people across ages. Study results and caveats: Age showed a roughly linear inverse relationship with TCR beta diversity per million T cells. There were more naive CD4+ cells and higher diversity in long-lived donors than in aged donors.

Primers used in a second PCR of roughly 7 to 12 cycles were a sample-barcoded 5' primer and a J-beta primer mix. The yield of each sample was at least 3 million CDR3-containing paired-end reads. TCRdb recomputed calls from the 5' RACE reads with MiXCR, one row per CDR3 protein. The sample holds about 1,600,000 distinct CDR3 sequences, 42% seen once. V lost 7 bases to trimming and J lost 5 bases, with 23 bases between them. The CDR3 is 16 residues long. This rearrangement joins TRBV12-3 or TRBV12-4 to TRBJ2-5; D is unclear. The TCR sequence derives from a woman between 18 and 30 years old in good health. The sequencing input was blood. The CDR3 sequence is CASTPAVAASVETQYF. CDR3 nucleotide sequence: TGTGCCAGCACTCCCGCCGTCGCGGCTTCTGTGGAGACCCAGTACTTC.